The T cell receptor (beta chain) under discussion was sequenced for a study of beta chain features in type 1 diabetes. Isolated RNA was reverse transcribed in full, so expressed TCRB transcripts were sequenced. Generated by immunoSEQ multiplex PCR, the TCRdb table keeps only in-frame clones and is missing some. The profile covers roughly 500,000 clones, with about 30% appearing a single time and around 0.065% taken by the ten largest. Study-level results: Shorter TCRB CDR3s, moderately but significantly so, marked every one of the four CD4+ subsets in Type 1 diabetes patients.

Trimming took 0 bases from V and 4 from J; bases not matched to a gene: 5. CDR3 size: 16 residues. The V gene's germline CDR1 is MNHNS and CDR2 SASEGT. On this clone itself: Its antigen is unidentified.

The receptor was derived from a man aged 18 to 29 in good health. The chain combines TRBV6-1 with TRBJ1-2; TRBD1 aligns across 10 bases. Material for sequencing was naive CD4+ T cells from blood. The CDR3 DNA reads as TGTGCCAGCAGTGAAGCCCCGGGACAGGGGTTCTATGGCTACACCTTC. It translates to CASSEAPGQGFYGYTF.